This T cell receptor (beta chain) was observed in a study of T-cell memory formation after mild COVID-19. V lost 7 bases and J lost 3, with 9 bases in between. CDR3 size: 12 residues. TCRdb reprocessed the 5' RACE reads via MiXCR and lists one record per CDR3 protein. The data show about 610,000 distinct CDR3 sequences, with around a sixth seen just once and less than 10% held by the top ten. Sequencing was carried out using PBMCs or a T cell subset sorted from them (not recorded which). This rearrangement joins TRBV12-3 or TRBV12-4 to TRBJ1-1; the D is unclear. This clonotype was sampled from an adult woman who had mild COVID-19 (a few samples of this study predate the infection). Cell type and time point are not known. The CDR3 region is CASILWDTEAFF. As DNA, the CDR3 is TGTGCCAGCATCCTTTGGGACACTGAAGCTTTCTTT.